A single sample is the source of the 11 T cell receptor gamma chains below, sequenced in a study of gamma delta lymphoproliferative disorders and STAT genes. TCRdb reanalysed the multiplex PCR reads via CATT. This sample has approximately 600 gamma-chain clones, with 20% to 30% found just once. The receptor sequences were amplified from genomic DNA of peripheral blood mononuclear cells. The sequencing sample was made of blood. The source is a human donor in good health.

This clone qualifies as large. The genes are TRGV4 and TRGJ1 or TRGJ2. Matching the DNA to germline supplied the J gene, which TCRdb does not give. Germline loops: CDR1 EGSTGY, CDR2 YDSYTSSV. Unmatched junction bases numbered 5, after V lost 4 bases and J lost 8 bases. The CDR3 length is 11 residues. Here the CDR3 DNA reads TGTGCCACCTGGGAAATGAATAAGAAACTCTTT. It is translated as CATWEMNKKLF.

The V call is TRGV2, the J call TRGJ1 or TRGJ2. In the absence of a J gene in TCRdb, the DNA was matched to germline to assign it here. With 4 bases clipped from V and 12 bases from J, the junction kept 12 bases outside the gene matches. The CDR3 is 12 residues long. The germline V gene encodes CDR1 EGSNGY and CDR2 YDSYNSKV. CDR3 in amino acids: CATWERLPGKLF. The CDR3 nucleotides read TGTGCCACCTGGGAACGGCTTCCCGGGAAACTCTTT.

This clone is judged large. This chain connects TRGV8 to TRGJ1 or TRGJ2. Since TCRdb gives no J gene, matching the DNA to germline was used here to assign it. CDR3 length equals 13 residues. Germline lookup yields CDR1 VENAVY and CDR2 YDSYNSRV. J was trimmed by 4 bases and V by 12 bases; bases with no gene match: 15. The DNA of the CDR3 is TGTGCCGCGGGGGCCGACCTCTATTATAAGAAACTCTTT. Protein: CAAGADLYYKKLF.

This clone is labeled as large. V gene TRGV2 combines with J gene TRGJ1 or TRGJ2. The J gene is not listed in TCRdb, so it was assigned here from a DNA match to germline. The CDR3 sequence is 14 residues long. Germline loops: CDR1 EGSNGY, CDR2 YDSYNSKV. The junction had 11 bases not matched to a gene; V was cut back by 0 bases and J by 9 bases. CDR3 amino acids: CATWDGPEKRKKLF. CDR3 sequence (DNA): TGTGCCACCTGGGACGGGCCCGAGAAGCGTAAGAAACTCTTT.

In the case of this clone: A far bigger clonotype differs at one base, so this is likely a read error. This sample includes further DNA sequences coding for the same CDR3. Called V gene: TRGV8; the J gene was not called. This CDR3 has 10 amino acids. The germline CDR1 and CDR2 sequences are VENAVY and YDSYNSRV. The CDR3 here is CATWDTGKLF. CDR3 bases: TGTGCCACCTGGGATACAGGAAAACTCTTT.

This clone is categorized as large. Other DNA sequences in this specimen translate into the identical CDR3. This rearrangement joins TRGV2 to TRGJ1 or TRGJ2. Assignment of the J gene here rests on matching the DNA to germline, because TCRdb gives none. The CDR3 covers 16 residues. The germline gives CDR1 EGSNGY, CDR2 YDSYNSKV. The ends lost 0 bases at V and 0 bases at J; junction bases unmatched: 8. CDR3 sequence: CATWDGRGSNYYKKLF. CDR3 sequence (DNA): TGTGCCACCTGGGACGGGCGGGGTTCGAATTATTATAAGAAACTCTTT.

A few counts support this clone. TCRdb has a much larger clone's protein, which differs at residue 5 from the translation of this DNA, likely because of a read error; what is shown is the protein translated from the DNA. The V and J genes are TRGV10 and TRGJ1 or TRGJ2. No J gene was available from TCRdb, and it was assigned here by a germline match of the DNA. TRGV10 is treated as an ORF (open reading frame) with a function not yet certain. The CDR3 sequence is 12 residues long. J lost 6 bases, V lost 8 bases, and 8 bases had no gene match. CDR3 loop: CAAWESGYKKLF. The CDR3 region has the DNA TGTGCTGCGTGGGAGTCGGGTTATAAGAAACTCTTT.

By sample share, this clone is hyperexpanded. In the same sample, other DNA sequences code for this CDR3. The CDR3: CAAWEPGWFKIF. The CDR3 nucleotides are TGTGCTGCGTGGGAGCCTGGTTGGTTCAAGATATTT. This chain connects TRGV10 to TRGJP1. Since TCRdb gives no J gene, matching the DNA to germline was used here to assign it. Being an ORF, TRGV10 has a function that is uncertain. The CDR3 consists of 12 residues. Germline trimming cut 8 bases from V and 6 bases from J; bases unmatched to any gene: 4.

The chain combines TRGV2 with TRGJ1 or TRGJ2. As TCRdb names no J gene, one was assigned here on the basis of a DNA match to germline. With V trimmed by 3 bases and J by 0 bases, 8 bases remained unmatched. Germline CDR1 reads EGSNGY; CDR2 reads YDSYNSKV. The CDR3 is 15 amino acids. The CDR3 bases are TGTGCCACCTGGGACCGCCTAAGGAATTATTATAAGAAACTCTTT. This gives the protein CATWDRLRNYYKKLF.

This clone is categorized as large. The CDR3 nucleotides are TGTGCCACCTGGGATGGGAAGAATTATAAGAAACTCTTT. Translated: CATWDGKNYKKLF. This rearrangement joins TRGV4 to TRGJ1 or TRGJ2. Because TCRdb records no J gene, it was assigned here through a match of the DNA to germline. Germline V gene lookup returns CDR1 EGSTGY and CDR2 YDSYTSSV. The CDR3 runs to 13 residues. J lost 5 bases, V lost 0 bases, and 4 bases had no gene match.

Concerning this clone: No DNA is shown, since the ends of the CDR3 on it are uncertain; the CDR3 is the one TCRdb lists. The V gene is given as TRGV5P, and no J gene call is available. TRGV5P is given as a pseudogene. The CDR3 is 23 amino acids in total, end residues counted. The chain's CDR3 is CATWGRRNARIIIRNSLAVEQHF.